These 27 T cell receptor beta chains share one sample of origin, sequenced in a study of shared clonotypes between healthy human individuals. Only in-frame clones appear in the TCRdb table, and some are missing; sequencing was by immunoSEQ multiplex PCR. The table records more than 850,000 clones, about four fifths of them present only once. The sample comprised memory CD4+ T cells from PBMCs. Subset indicated: CD45RA-negative fraction. The receptors shown here come from a man between 18 and 29 years old in good health. Some clones in this sample may be carry-over from other donors' samples.

The chain employs TRBV28 and TRBJ1-6; 9 bases are a match to TRBD1. Germline CDR1 MDHEN, CDR2 SYDVKM. V gave up 7 bases and J gave up 8 bases; unmatched junction bases: 9. The CDR3 runs 15 residues. Written as DNA, the CDR3 is TGTGCCAGCAAACTCCCGGACAGGGGTTATTCACCCCTCCACTTT. It codes for CASKLPDRGYSPLHF.

The chain has TRBV7-2 and TRBJ1-2; D uncertain. V gave up 4 bases and J gave up 0 bases, with 9 bases separating them. CDR1 is SGHTA, CDR2 FQGNSA, per germline. CDR3 length equals 14 residues. The CDR3 bases are TGTGCCAGCAGCTCTGGACGGACTAACTATGGCTACACCTTC. Encoded protein: CASSSGRTNYGYTF.

The rearrangement uses TRBV15 and TRBJ2-3; D unclear. This CDR3 has 18 residues. V lost 5 bases and J 2 bases, leaving 23 bases between the germline ends. Germline V gene sequence: CDR1 LNHNV, CDR2 YYDKDF (reference sequence). CDR3 amino acids: CATSPSLVFLRATDTQYF. Here the CDR3 DNA reads TGTGCCACCAGCCCCTCTTTAGTTTTCTTACGGGCCACAGATACGCAGTATTTT. Combining the CDR3 with reference TRBV15 and TRBJ2-3 gives the whole variable domain DAMVIQNPRYQVTQFGKPVTLSCSQTLNHNVMYWYQQKSSQAPKLLFHYYDKDFNNEADTPDNFQSRRPNTSFCFLDIRSPGLGDTAMYLCATSPSLVFLRATDTQYFGPGTRLTVL.

The chain combines TRBV18 with TRBJ2-5, with a tentative D call TRBD2 (6 bases). V lost 2 bases and J 2 bases, leaving 12 bases between the germline ends. Germline CDR1 KGHSH, CDR2 LQKENI. This CDR3 region has 15 residues. This chain's CDR3 is CASSPTRERQETQYF. For the CDR3, the DNA is TGTGCCAGCTCACCAACCCGGGAGCGGCAAGAGACCCAGTACTTC.

The genes are TRBV12-2 and TRBJ2-7; TRBD1 is taken as the D call from the table, unchecked against the DNA. TRBV12-2 is recorded as a pseudogene. The CDR3 is 18 amino acids. The CDR3: CASRFLGRGPHNPYEQYF. CDR3 nucleotides: TGTGCAAGTCGCTTCCTTGGCAGGGGTCCCCACAACCCCTACGAGCAGTACTTC.

This chain uses TRBV2 with TRBJ2-1; D is perhaps TRBD2 (5 bases). Trimming cost V 6 bases and J 14 bases, with 20 bases left between them. From germline, CDR1 is SNHLY and CDR2 FYNNEI. The CDR3 is 13 residues long. CDR3 in amino acids: CASRTQSGSVEFF. Here the CDR3 DNA reads TGTGCCAGCAGGACCCAAAGCGGTTCAGTGGAGTTCTTC.

The chain uses TRBV4-3 and TRBJ2-3; D is perhaps TRBD2 (5 bases). The CDR3 runs to 15 residues. Germline CDR1 LGHNA, CDR2 YSLEER. Trimming cost V 4 bases and J 1 base, with 12 bases left between them. CDR3 DNA sequence: TGCGCCAGCAGCCCGAAGCGGTCCGGCACAGATACGCAGTATTTT. Encoded protein: CASSPKRSGTDTQYF.

The chain carries TRBV4-2 and TRBJ2-5, with D unresolved. CDR1 and CDR2 (germline): LGHNA, YNFKEQ. V was cut by 1 base and J by 7 bases, with 13 bases left in between. The length of the CDR3 is 14 residues. The DNA for the CDR3 is TGTGCCAGCAGCCAAGCTTGGCCGGCTGGGACCCAGTACTTC. Translation: CASSQAWPAGTQYF.

V gene TRBV7-3 combines with J gene TRBJ2-3; 10 nucleotides agree with TRBD2. The V and J ends lost 5 bases and 5 bases, in that order; junction bases with no gene match: 13. The CDR3 has 17 residues. Looked up from germline, CDR1 is SGHTA and CDR2 is FQGTGA. CDR3 DNA sequence: TGTGCCAGCAGCCTCTCCCCTAGCGGGAGTGGGGTAGATACGCAGTATTTT. Translating gives CASSLSPSGSGVDTQYF. Full variable domain (outside the CDR3, taken from reference TRBV7-3 and TRBJ2-3): GAGVSQTPSNKVTEKGKYVELRCDPISGHTALYWYRQSLGQGPEFLIYFQGTGAADDSGLPNDRFFAVRPEGSVSTLKIQRTERGDSAVYLCASSLSPSGSGVDTQYFGPGTRLTVL.

The genes are TRBV27 and TRBJ2-5; 10 nucleotides match TRBD1. The J segment lost 9 bases and the V segment lost 4 bases, leaving 8 bases of the junction unmatched. This CDR3 is built from 14 residues. Germline-derived CDR1 and CDR2 are MNHEY and SMNVEV (reference sequence). The CDR3 is CASSSRQGAFSQYF. Written as DNA, the CDR3 is TGTGCCAGCAGTTCACGACAGGGGGCGTTTTCCCAGTACTTC.

The chain links TRBV6-1 to TRBJ2-5, with 10 nucleotides matching TRBD2. The CDR3 covers 17 residues. J gave up 5 bases and V 4 bases, and 13 bases lay outside the gene matches. In germline, CDR1 is MNHNS, CDR2 SASEGT. The CDR3, as DNA: TGTGCCAGCAGTGGGCTGATGGCTAGCGGGAGTGGGGAGACCCAGTACTTC. This translates into CASSGLMASGSGETQYF.

To note about this clone: This sample includes further DNA sequences coding for the same CDR3. V is TRBV7-2 and J is TRBJ1-1; D is undetermined. Germline CDR1 is SGHTA and CDR2 is FQGNSA. Trimming stripped 2 bases from V and 0 bases from J, with 4 bases between. This CDR3 is 13 amino acids long. CDR3 amino acids: CASSLSVNTEAFF. CDR3 DNA sequence: TGTGCCAGCAGCTTAAGTGTGAACACTGAAGCTTTCTTT. Complete variable domain (other parts from reference TRBV7-2 and TRBJ1-1): GAGVSQSPSNKVTEKGKDVELRCDPISGHTALYWYRQSLGQGLEFLIYFQGNSAPDKSGLPSDRFSAERTGGSVSTLTIQRTQQEDSAVYLCASSLSVNTEAFFGQGTRLTVV.

The chain couples TRBV5-6 to TRBJ2-5; maybe TRBD2 (5 bases). CDR1 SGHDT and CDR2 YYEEEE come from the germline V gene. Trimming shortened V by 1 base and J by 4 bases, and 20 bases separated the two germline ends. The CDR3 sequence is 17 residues long. For the CDR3, the DNA is TGTGCCAGCAGCTTGCCCCCGGACGGAGGCGGTCGAGAGACCCAGTACTTC. This translates into CASSLPPDGGGRETQYF.

This chain's CDR3 is CASSPPGTNYNEQFF. DNA of the CDR3: TGTGCCAGCTCACCACCGGGAACCAACTACAATGAGCAGTTCTTC. The chain recombines TRBV18 with TRBJ2-1, with no clear D. The CDR3 contains 15 residues. The germline V gene has CDR1 KGHSH and CDR2 LQKENI. V was pared by 0 bases and J by 3 bases, with 9 bases between.

This rearrangement joins TRBV2 to TRBJ1-3; D ambiguous. In germline, CDR1 is SNHLY, CDR2 FYNNEI. V gave up 1 base and J gave up 11 bases, with 9 bases separating them. The CDR3 spans 12 residues. CDR3 amino acids: CASSEVLFAIYF. CDR3 nucleotide sequence: TGTGCCAGCAGTGAAGTTCTGTTCGCCATATATTTT. The complete variable domain, with remaining parts taken from reference TRBV2 and TRBJ1-3, reads EPEVTQTPSHQVTQMGQEVILRCVPISNHLYFYWYRQILGQKVEFLVSFYNNEISEKSEIFDDQFSVERPDGSNFTLKIRSTKLEDSAMYFCASSEVLFAIYFGEGSWLTVV.

The chain's CDR3 is CARRMRPESNQPQHF. CDR3 nucleotides: TGTGCCAGAAGAATGCGCCCCGAGAGCAATCAGCCCCAGCATTTT. This chain uses TRBV5-3 with TRBJ1-5; no clear D gene. TRBV5-3 is an ORF for which the function is uncertain. This CDR3 is 15 amino acids long. V gave up 5 bases and J gave up 1 base, with 13 bases separating them.

The V and J genes are TRBV7-9 and TRBJ2-3; no firm D call. Per germline, CDR1 SEHNR and CDR2 FQNEAQ (reference sequence). V lost 5 bases and J 1 base, leaving 7 bases between the germline ends. This CDR3 is built from 13 residues. CDR3 DNA sequence: TGTGCCAGCAGCCCGCTGGGCACAGATACGCAGTATTTT. It yields the protein CASSPLGTDTQYF.

The chain carries TRBV5-1 and TRBJ2-5; D may match TRBD1 or TRBD2 (5 bases each). The CDR3 contains 13 residues. V dropped 4 bases and J dropped 6 bases, with 13 bases sitting between them. In germline, CDR1 is SGHRS, CDR2 YFSETQ. CDR3 amino acids: CASSVGVGQTQYF. CDR3 nucleotides: TGCGCCAGCAGCGTGGGGGTGGGGCAGACCCAGTACTTC.

Only one count was recorded for this clone. V is TRBV27 and J is TRBJ2-7, with D hard to call. CDR1 is MNHEY, CDR2 SMNVEV, per germline (reference sequence). V was clipped by 0 bases and J by 3 bases, with 12 bases between them. This CDR3 comprises 15 residues. The CDR3 nucleotides read TGTGCCAGCAGTTTATCACGCGAAGAGGTCTACGAGCAGTACTTC. The encoded protein is CASSLSREEVYEQYF.

This sequence joins TRBV5-1 and TRBJ2-1; no firm D call. This CDR3 contains 15 residues. The germline V gene encodes CDR1 SGHRS and CDR2 YFSETQ. V gave up 0 bases and J gave up 4 bases, with 11 bases separating them. CDR3: CASSLEGNMYNEQFF. CDR3 coding DNA: TGCGCCAGCAGCTTGGAAGGGAATATGTACAATGAGCAGTTCTTC.

This rearrangement joins TRBV18 to TRBJ2-5; the D gene could be TRBD1 or TRBD2 (5 bases each). Germline CDR1 and CDR2: KGHSH and LQKENI. The CDR3 sequence is 14 residues long. V was clipped by 2 bases and J by 2 bases, with 9 bases between them. The CDR3 protein is CASSPMGDQETQYF. The CDR3 coding sequence is TGTGCCAGCTCACCAATGGGGGATCAAGAGACCCAGTACTTC.

The chain has TRBV29-1 and TRBJ1-1, with 9 bases aligning to TRBD1. This CDR3 has 14 residues. Germline V gene lookup returns CDR1 SQVTM and CDR2 ANQGSEA. V trimming: 0 bases; J trimming: 11 bases; junction bases outside the gene matches: 10. CDR3 amino acids: CSVEERAGTGIAFF. The CDR3 region has the DNA TGCAGCGTTGAAGAGAGGGCCGGGACAGGGATCGCTTTCTTT.

This sequence joins TRBV28 and TRBJ2-6; a weak D match, TRBD1 (5 bases). The V and J ends lost 8 bases and 0 bases respectively, with 14 bases between them. This CDR3 has 16 residues. CDR1 is MDHEN, CDR2 SYDVKM, per germline. DNA for the CDR3: TGTGCCAGCCTCCCGTTTCAGGGCTCTGGGGCCAACGTCCTGACTTTC. Translated, it gives CASLPFQGSGANVLTF.

The rearrangement joins TRBV28 to TRBJ1-1, with TRBD1 matching 9 bases. The germline CDR1 and CDR2 sequences are MDHEN and SYDVKM. V trimming: 4 bases; J trimming: 5 bases; junction bases outside the gene matches: 2. This CDR3 comprises 13 residues. In nucleotides, the CDR3 is TGTGCCAGCAGTTCCGGGACAGGGACTGAAGCTTTCTTT. It encodes CASSSGTGTEAFF.

The V call is TRBV6-1, the J call TRBJ2-2; 7 positions match TRBD2. The CDR3 has 21 amino acids. Germline values: CDR1 MNHNS, CDR2 SASEGT. The V segment lost 0 bases and the J segment 2 bases; nucleotides outside the gene matches: 18. In DNA form, the CDR3 reads TGTGCCAGCAGTGAAGCGCCGGGGGGTGCATCTGGGGTTACTAACACCGGGGAGCTGTTTTTT. Translated, it gives CASSEAPGGASGVTNTGELFF.

The rearrangement uses TRBV5-6 and TRBJ2-7; either TRBD1 or TRBD2 may supply D (5 bases each). Looked up from germline, CDR1 is SGHDT and CDR2 is YYEEEE. V lost 4 bases and J lost 2, with 13 bases in between. This CDR3 contains 14 residues. The CDR3 nucleotides are TGTGCCAGCAGCGCCGGGACCTTTGCCTACGAGCAGTACTTC. Translating gives CASSAGTFAYEQYF.

The chain couples TRBV5-1 to TRBJ2-5, with 8 positions matching TRBD2. CDR1 and CDR2 (germline): SGHRS, YFSETQ. The CDR3 is made up of 15 amino acids. J gave up 7 bases and V 0 bases, and 8 bases lay outside the gene matches. The CDR3 loop reads CASSLGTSYGVTQYF. The CDR3 DNA follows: TGCGCCAGCAGCTTGGGGACTAGCTATGGCGTGACCCAGTACTTC.